This TCR beta chain originates from a study of early T cells in non-severe SARS-CoV-2 infection. This clonotype was counted ten times or more. TCRdb passed the 5' RACE reads through MiXCR, listing each CDR3 protein once. The sample has about 63,000 distinct CDR3 sequences, 10% to 15% seen once. This CDR3 spans 13 amino acids. The ends were cut back, 6 bases at V and 0 bases at J, with 9 bases in the middle. Germline values: CDR1 MNHEY, CDR2 SVGAGI. This clonotype originated in an adult who was a healthcare worker with PCR-confirmed SARS-CoV-2 infection or an uninfected control (not recorded which). Sequenced material: whole blood. The chain links TRBV6-5 to TRBJ2-7, with D unclear. CDR3 loop: CASRSLSSYEQYF. DNA for the CDR3: TGTGCCAGCAGGTCACTCAGCTCCTACGAGCAGTACTTC.